One and the same sample provided the 25 T cell receptor beta chains below, sequenced in a study of cytomegalovirus exposure and HLA in healthy donors. The PCR used 60 Vbeta and 13 Jbeta primers. Some clones are missing from TCRdb's copy, which holds only in-frame ones; the method was immunoSEQ multiplex PCR. The sample records around 100,000 clones, approximately 82% being singletons. The specimen sequenced was PBMCs. Receptors originate from a female donor in good health and CMV-seropositive.

The V call is TRBV5-6, the J call TRBJ2-7, with D unresolved. The CDR3 length is 12 residues. The V gene's germline CDR1 is SGHDT and CDR2 YYEEEE. Trimming left V 0 bases short and J 5 bases short, with 6 bases between. This chain's CDR3 is CASSLGQNEQYF. Written as DNA, the CDR3 is TGTGCCAGCAGCTTGGGACAAAACGAGCAGTACTTC.

V usage is TRBV6-1 and J usage is TRBJ2-7; D possibly corresponds to TRBD2 (6 bases). The CDR3 extends over 13 amino acids. V shed 6 bases and J shed 3 bases, with 12 bases lying between them. The germline CDR1 and CDR2 sequences are MNHNS and SASEGT. The CDR3 is CASRRGVNYEQYF. The CDR3, as DNA: TGTGCCAGCAGGCGGGGAGTGAACTACGAGCAGTACTTC.

In its sample, this clone was seen once. The CDR3 DNA reads TGTGCCAGCAGTTCCGGGACAGGGAACACTGAAGCTTTCTTT. It codes for CASSSGTGNTEAFF. V usage is TRBV13 and J usage is TRBJ1-1; 8 bases are shared with TRBD1. CDR1 is PRHDT, CDR2 FYEKMQ, per germline (reference sequence). V lost 6 bases and J lost 1; bases outside the gene matches: 4. This CDR3 comprises 14 residues.

V gene TRBV4-1 combines with J gene TRBJ1-1; 7 positions agree with TRBD1. The germline CDR1 and CDR2 sequences are MGHRA and YSYEKL. The CDR3 totals 13 residues. With 3 bases clipped from V and 8 bases from J, the junction kept 6 bases outside the gene matches. The CDR3 DNA is TGCGCCAGCAGCCATCGAACGACAGGGGAAGCTTTCTTT. Translation gives CASSHRTTGEAFF.

V and J are TRBV7-2 and TRBJ2-5; TRBD2 aligns across 10 bases. The CDR3 length is 15 residues. Unmatched junction bases numbered 6, after V lost 3 bases and J lost 5 bases. Germline-derived CDR1 and CDR2 are SGHTA and FQGNSA. The CDR3 here is CASSFQAGGRETQYF. The CDR3 bases are TGTGCCAGCAGCTTTCAAGCGGGGGGGCGTGAGACCCAGTACTTC.

This chain links TRBV6-6 with TRBJ1-1; D is perhaps TRBD1 (5 bases). This CDR3 is built from 12 residues. CDR1 MNHNY and CDR2 SVGAGI come from the germline V gene (reference sequence). Trimming took 6 bases from V and 6 from J, leaving 11 bases between them. This CDR3 reads CASRVPQAEAFF. The CDR3 coding sequence is TGTGCCAGCAGGGTCCCACAGGCTGAAGCTTTCTTT.

This sequence joins TRBV6-6 and TRBJ1-1, with D possibly being TRBD1 (5 bases). Trimming cost V 5 bases and J 0 bases, with 13 bases left between them. Germline V lookup: CDR1 MNHNY, CDR2 SVGAGI (reference sequence). CDR3 length: 15 amino acids. The CDR3 spells CASSPKGRMNTEAFF. The CDR3 bases are TGTGCCAGCAGTCCTAAGGGGAGGATGAACACTGAAGCTTTCTTT.

The genes are TRBV6-5 and TRBJ1-2; D may be TRBD1 (5 bases). The CDR3 loop spans 13 amino acids. Germline values: CDR1 MNHEY, CDR2 SVGAGI. The V gene lost 4 bases and the J gene lost 2 bases, with 8 bases spanning the gap. CDR3 sequence reads: CASSFQGNYGYTF. The CDR3, as DNA: TGTGCCAGCAGTTTTCAGGGCAACTATGGCTACACCTTC.

This clone was found a few times. This sequence joins TRBV6-1 and TRBJ2-5; D is ambiguous. The CDR3 spans 13 residues. The V and J ends lost 7 bases and 8 bases respectively, with 17 bases between them. CDR1 is MNHNS, CDR2 SASEGT, per germline. CDR3 sequence (DNA): TGTGCCAGCACGGTAAACAGTCATTCTACCCAGTACTTC. Residues: CASTVNSHSTQYF.

V and J are TRBV19 and TRBJ2-5, with D perhaps TRBD1 (6 bases). Deletions cut 5 bases from V and 2 bases from J, with 18 bases between. The CDR3 sequence is 16 residues long. Per germline, CDR1 LNHDA and CDR2 SQIVND (reference sequence). The CDR3 DNA reads as TGTGCCAGTAGTCAAGGGACACCGCTCCAACAAGAGACCCAGTACTTC. It translates to CASSQGTPLQQETQYF.

This clone has only a few counts. V is TRBV7-6 and J is TRBJ2-2; perhaps TRBD2 as D (6 bases). The V end lost 7 bases, the J end lost 1 base, and 16 bases lay between the germline ends. CDR3 length equals 16 residues. Per germline, CDR1 SGHVS and CDR2 FNYEAQ. CDR3 nucleotide sequence: TGTGCCAGCACCGATACCGGGGGTCGGAACACCGGGGAGCTGTTTTTT. Protein product: CASTDTGGRNTGELFF.

With regard to this clone: An end of the junction does not agree with germline; a read error may underlie this. The chain recombines TRBV7-9 with TRBJ1-2, with 10 bases identical to TRBD1. This CDR3 is 15 amino acids long. Germline V gene lookup returns CDR1 SEHNR and CDR2 FQNEAQ (reference sequence). The DNA for the CDR3 is TGTTCCAGCAGCTCTCGACAGGGGGCCCACTATGGCTACACCTTC. Protein: CSSSSRQGAHYGYTF.

V and J are TRBV4-1 and TRBJ1-2; D is undetermined. CDR3 length equals 15 residues. Germline-derived CDR1 and CDR2 are MGHRA and YSYEKL. With 2 bases removed from V and 3 bases from J, the gap between germline ends came to 13 bases. The CDR3 here is CASSQIPPTDYGYTF. In nucleotides, the CDR3 is TGCGCCAGCAGCCAAATCCCACCTACGGACTATGGCTACACCTTC.

The rearrangement links TRBV6-5 to TRBJ1-4, with a tentative D call TRBD1 (5 bases). Germline loops: CDR1 MNHEY, CDR2 SVGAGI. V lost 4 bases and J lost 7, with 13 bases in between. This CDR3 has 14 amino acids. CDR3 DNA sequence: TGTGCCAGCAGTTCTGGGACGGGGGGTGAAAAACTGTTTTTT. It is translated as CASSSGTGGEKLFF.

The sample holds a few counts of this clone. Written as DNA, the CDR3 is TGTGCCAGCAGCGTCCAGGGGGCCGGTGGCTACACCTTC. It specifies CASSVQGAGGYTF. This chain joins TRBV9 and TRBJ1-2; 8 bases map to TRBD1. Trimming cost V 2 bases and J 7 bases; bases outside gene matches: 4. The CDR3 covers 13 residues. CDR1 is SGDLS, CDR2 YYNGEE, per germline.

V gene TRBV6-6 combines with J gene TRBJ2-5; weak D call: TRBD1 (6 bases). Trimming removed 0 bases from V and 5 bases from J, with 13 bases in between. Per the germline V gene, CDR1 is MNHNY and CDR2 is SVGAGI (reference sequence). The CDR3 extends over 15 amino acids. CDR3: CASSYSRGSGETQYF. CDR3 nucleotide sequence: TGTGCCAGCAGTTACTCGAGGGGGTCAGGGGAGACCCAGTACTTC.

The chain joins TRBV27 to TRBJ2-1, with 8 bases matching TRBD1. This CDR3 has 14 residues. The germline CDR1 and CDR2 sequences are MNHEY and SMNVEV (reference sequence). The J segment lost 10 bases and the V segment lost 6 bases, leaving 11 bases of the junction unmatched. The CDR3 DNA is TGTGCCAGCAGCGCAACGCAGGGGGCTGGAGAGCAGTTCTTC. Translated, it gives CASSATQGAGEQFF.

The J gene is TRBJ2-1, the V gene TRBV4-1; TRBD2 matches at 7 bases. This CDR3 is 17 amino acids long. V lost 1 base, J lost 6 bases, and 12 bases stayed unmatched. The germline gives CDR1 MGHRA, CDR2 YSYEKL. CDR3 sequence (DNA): TGCGCCAGCAGCCAAGTGGGGACTACCCCATTCAGCAATGAGCAGTTCTTC. It yields the protein CASSQVGTTPFSNEQFF.

This clone was seen more than once but under ten times. This chain links TRBV6-5 with TRBJ2-4, with 13 bases identical to TRBD2. The CDR3 contains 15 residues. J lost 11 bases, V lost 6 bases, and 10 bases had no gene match. CDR1 MNHEY and CDR2 SVGAGI come from the germline V gene. The CDR3 loop is CASSSSGTSGTFQYF. The CDR3 DNA sequence: TGTGCCAGCAGCAGCTCCGGGACTAGCGGGACCTTTCAGTACTTC.

The V call is TRBV19, the J call TRBJ2-7; D may be TRBD1 (6 bases). V was clipped by 5 bases and J by 10 bases, with 12 bases between them. The V gene's germline CDR1 is LNHDA and CDR2 SQIVND (reference sequence). CDR3 size: 11 residues. The CDR3 region has the DNA TGTGCCAGTAGTGGACGGACAGAACAGTACTTC. Amino acids: CASSGRTEQYF. Drawing the rest from reference TRBV19 and TRBJ2-7, the complete variable domain is DGGITQSPKYLFRKEGQNVTLSCEQNLNHDAMYWYRQDPGQGLRLIYYSQIVNDFQKGDIAEGYSVSREKKESFPLTVTSAQKNPTAFYLCASSGRTEQYFGPGTRLTVT.

This clone appeared once. The chain links TRBV27 to TRBJ1-5, with 9 bases that match TRBD1. Germline CDR1 MNHEY, CDR2 SMNVEV (reference sequence). Losses at the gene ends were 3 bases for V and 0 bases for J; bases not matched to a gene: 12. There are 19 residues in the CDR3. The chain's CDR3 is CASSLIDRGDPYSNQPQHF. DNA for the CDR3: TGTGCCAGCAGTTTGATCGACAGGGGGGACCCTTATAGCAATCAGCCCCAGCATTTT.

This chain links TRBV9 with TRBJ1-3; 9 positions agree with TRBD1. The CDR3 consists of 16 residues. The V gene end was trimmed by 0 bases and the J gene end by 5 bases; junction bases not matched to a gene: 6. The germline gives CDR1 SGDLS, CDR2 YYNGEE. CDR3 in amino acids: CASSVEVGQGRNTIYF. In nucleotides, the CDR3 is TGTGCCAGCAGCGTAGAAGTGGGACAGGGAAGAAACACCATATATTTT.

V is TRBV6-1 and J is TRBJ1-2; 7 positions agree with TRBD1. Germline assignment: CDR1 MNHNS and CDR2 SASEGT. With 5 bases clipped from V and 3 bases from J, the junction kept 6 bases outside the gene matches. This CDR3 comprises 14 residues. CDR3 in DNA: TGTGCCAGCAGTCCTATACAGGGGTACTATGGCTACACCTTC. Protein: CASSPIQGYYGYTF.

The V call is TRBV7-2, the J call TRBJ1-5; D is possibly TRBD1 (6 bases). The CDR3 consists of 15 residues. Germline V CDR1 and CDR2: SGHTA, FQGNSA. The V end lost 3 bases, the J end lost 3 bases, and 12 bases lay between the germline ends. CDR3 loop: CASSLGGGPNQPQHF. In DNA, the CDR3 is TGTGCCAGCAGCTTGGGAGGGGGTCCCAATCAGCCCCAGCATTTT.

Note on this clone: The junction departs from germline at one end; a sequencing error may be responsible. This sequence joins TRBV7-9 and TRBJ1-1, with D uncertain. Germline CDR1 reads SEHNR; CDR2 reads FQNEAQ (reference sequence). The CDR3 has 12 residues. The CDR3 spells CSSSQEDTEAFF. CDR3 in DNA: TGTTCCAGCAGCCAGGAAGACACTGAAGCTTTCTTT.